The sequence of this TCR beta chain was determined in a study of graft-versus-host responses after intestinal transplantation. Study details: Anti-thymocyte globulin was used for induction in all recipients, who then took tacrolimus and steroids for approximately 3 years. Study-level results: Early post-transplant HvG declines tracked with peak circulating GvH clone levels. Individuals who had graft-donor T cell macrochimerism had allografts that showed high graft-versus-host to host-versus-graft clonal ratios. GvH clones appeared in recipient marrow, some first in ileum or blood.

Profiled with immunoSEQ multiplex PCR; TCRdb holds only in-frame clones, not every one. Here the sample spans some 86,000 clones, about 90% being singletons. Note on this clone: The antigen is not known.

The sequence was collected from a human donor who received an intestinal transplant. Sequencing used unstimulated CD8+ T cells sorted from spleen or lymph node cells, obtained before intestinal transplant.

In DNA, the CDR3 is TGTGCCAGCAGCCCTATCGAGACAGAACCTAACTATGGCTACACCTTC. It is translated as CASSPIETEPNYGYTF. This chain joins TRBV7-9 and TRBJ1-2; possibly TRBD1 for D (5 bases). With 5 bases removed from V and 0 bases from J, the gap between germline ends came to 16 bases. The CDR3 is 16 amino acids. Germline loops: CDR1 SEHNR, CDR2 FQNEAQ (reference sequence).